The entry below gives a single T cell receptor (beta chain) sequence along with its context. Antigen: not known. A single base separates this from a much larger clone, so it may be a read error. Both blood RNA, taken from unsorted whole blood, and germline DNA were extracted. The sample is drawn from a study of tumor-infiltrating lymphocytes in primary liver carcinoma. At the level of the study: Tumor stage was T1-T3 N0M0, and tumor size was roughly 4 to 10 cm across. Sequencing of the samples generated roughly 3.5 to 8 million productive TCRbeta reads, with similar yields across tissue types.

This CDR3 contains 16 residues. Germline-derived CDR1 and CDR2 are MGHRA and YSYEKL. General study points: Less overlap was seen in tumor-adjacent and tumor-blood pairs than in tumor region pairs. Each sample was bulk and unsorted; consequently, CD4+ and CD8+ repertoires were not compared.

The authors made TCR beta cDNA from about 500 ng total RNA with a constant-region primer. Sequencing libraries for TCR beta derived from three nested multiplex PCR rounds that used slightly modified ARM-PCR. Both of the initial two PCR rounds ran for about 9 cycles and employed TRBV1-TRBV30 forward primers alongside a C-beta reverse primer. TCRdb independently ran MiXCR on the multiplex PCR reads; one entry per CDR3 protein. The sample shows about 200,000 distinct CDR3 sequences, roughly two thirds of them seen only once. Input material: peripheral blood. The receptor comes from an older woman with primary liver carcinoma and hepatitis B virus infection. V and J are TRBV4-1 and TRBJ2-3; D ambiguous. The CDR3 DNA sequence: TGCACCAGCAGCCAAGGCCTCCCACTCGTCACAGATACGCAGTATTTT. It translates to CTSSQGLPLVTDTQYF.